The 18 T cell receptor beta chains below come from one sample, sequenced in a study of response to subunit inactivated influenza vaccine. Via MiXCR, TCRdb re-called the RT-PCR reads, giving one row per CDR3 protein. The sample consists of some 520,000 distinct CDR3 sequences, 15% to 20% of them appearing once. Sequencing used CD4+ T cells sorted from PBMCs, obtained roughly 24 months after vaccination. These receptors were obtained from a man aged 50-75 years who received an inactivated influenza vaccine.

V usage is TRBV10-3 and J usage is TRBJ2-5; TRBD1 agrees at 9 bases. Germline V gene sequence: CDR1 ENHRY, CDR2 SYGVKD. Germline trimming cut 4 bases from V and 3 bases from J; bases unmatched to any gene: 3. The CDR3 length is 14 residues. CDR3 DNA: TGTGCCATCAGTGCCGGGACAGGGAAAGAGACCCAGTACTTC. Translating it yields CAISAGTGKETQYF.

This clonotype was counted a few times. The chain is built from TRBV7-2 and TRBJ1-5; D might be TRBD1 (6 bases). The V end was cut by 3 bases, the J end by 4 bases, with 10 bases between. The length of the CDR3 is 14 residues. CDR1 and CDR2 (germline): SGHTA, FQGNSA. The CDR3 region is CASSFQGLNQPQHF. The CDR3 nucleotides are TGTGCCAGCAGCTTTCAGGGGCTAAATCAGCCCCAGCATTTT.

This clonotype occurred a few times. The gene calls are TRBV4-2 and TRBJ2-5, with TRBD1 as a possible D gene (7 bases). Per the germline V gene, CDR1 is LGHNA and CDR2 is YNFKEQ. CDR3 length: 15 residues. With 1 base removed from V and 5 bases from J, the gap between germline ends came to 14 bases. The DNA for the CDR3 is TGTGCCAGCAGCCAAGGACAGGGCGGGGATGAGACCCAGTACTTC. This translates into CASSQGQGGDETQYF.

This clonotype was seen more than once but under ten times. The V call is TRBV12-3 or TRBV12-4, the J call TRBJ2-3, with D hard to call. The ends were cut back, 6 bases at V and 7 bases at J, with 8 bases in the middle. The CDR3 loop spans 11 amino acids. The CDR3 sequence is CASSVEHTQYF. DNA of the CDR3: TGTGCCAGCAGCGTAGAACATACGCAGTATTTT.

This clonotype was found many times. The rearrangement joins TRBV28 to TRBJ1-1; 7 nucleotides line up with TRBD1. The CDR3 loop spans 15 amino acids. V lost 3 bases and J lost 1; bases outside the gene matches: 5. The germline gives CDR1 MDHEN, CDR2 SYDVKM. The CDR3 region is CASSFGTVTNTEAFF. The CDR3 DNA follows: TGTGCCAGCAGTTTTGGGACAGTAACGAACACTGAAGCTTTCTTT.

This chain links TRBV9 with TRBJ1-6; D is uncertain. Germline CDR1 reads SGDLS; CDR2 reads YYNGEE. Trimming took 0 bases from V and 5 from J, leaving 9 bases between them. This CDR3 comprises 15 residues. The CDR3 nucleotides are TGTGCCAGCAGCGTAGGGTCAGGAAATAATTCACCCCTCCACTTT. Protein sequence: CASSVGSGNNSPLHF.

This clonotype was detected a few times. J is TRBJ2-5 and V is TRBV5-5; 9 bases map to TRBD1. The CDR3 consists of 17 residues. Germline loops: CDR1 SGHKS, CDR2 YYEKEE (reference sequence). J was trimmed by 0 bases and V by 1 base; bases with no gene match: 7. The CDR3 region is CASSLTGTGSDQETQYF. Here the CDR3 DNA reads TGTGCCAGCAGCTTGACCGGGACAGGGTCGGACCAAGAGACCCAGTACTTC.

The V and J genes are TRBV25-1 and TRBJ1-4; D is undetermined. The CDR3 loop spans 15 amino acids. V lost 10 bases, J lost 7 bases, and 22 bases lay in between. Germline V gene data show CDR1 as MGHDK and CDR2 as SYGVNS. This CDR3 is CAIPLGACRPEKLFF. The CDR3, as DNA: TGTGCCATTCCTCTCGGAGCCTGCCGGCCTGAAAAACTGTTTTTT. The full variable domain, rest sourced from reference TRBV25-1 and TRBJ1-4, is EADIYQTPRYLVIGTGKKITLECSQTMGHDKMYWYQQDPGMELHLIHYSYGVNSTEKGDLSSESTVSRIRTEHFPLTLESARPSHTSQYLCAIPLGACRPEKLFFGSGTQLSVL.

This chain uses TRBV5-1 with TRBJ2-1; 9 nucleotides line up with TRBD2. Per the germline V gene, CDR1 is SGHRS and CDR2 is YFSETQ. Germline trimming cut 2 bases from V and 7 bases from J; bases unmatched to any gene: 7. The CDR3 contains 15 residues. Here the CDR3 reads CASSFVLAGTNEQFF. The CDR3 bases are TGCGCCAGCAGCTTTGTGCTAGCGGGAACTAATGAGCAGTTCTTC.

V and J are TRBV5-5 and TRBJ1-2; the D gene is possibly TRBD1 (5 bases). Germline V gives CDR1 SGHKS, CDR2 YYEKEE (reference sequence). V dropped 3 bases and J dropped 5 bases, with 11 bases sitting between them. This CDR3 is 13 amino acids long. CDR3 in amino acids: CASSSGGEYGYTF. The CDR3 DNA reads TGTGCCAGCAGCTCGGGGGGGGAATATGGCTACACCTTC.

The chain combines TRBV15 with TRBJ1-2; D unclear. CDR3 length: 12 amino acids. The V end was cut by 0 bases, the J end by 4 bases, with 3 bases between. Germline lookup yields CDR1 LNHNV and CDR2 YYDKDF (reference sequence). CDR3 amino acids: CATSRDTYGYTF. CDR3 nucleotides: TGTGCCACCAGCAGAGATACCTATGGCTACACCTTC.

The chain couples TRBV7-9 to TRBJ2-2; D is ambiguous. CDR1 and CDR2 from the germline V gene are SEHNR and FQNEAQ (reference sequence). CDR3 length: 13 amino acids. V lost 8 bases, J lost 6 bases, and 13 bases lay in between. The CDR3: CASGELRAGELFF. The CDR3 DNA reads as TGTGCCAGCGGTGAACTAAGGGCCGGGGAGCTGTTTTTT.

This clonotype has more than one count but fewer than ten. V gene TRBV5-1 combines with J gene TRBJ2-2; a possible D gene is TRBD2 (6 bases). The germline gives CDR1 SGHRS, CDR2 YFSETQ. V lost 2 bases and J lost 5, with 13 bases in between. The CDR3 is 15 residues long. The CDR3 region is CASSFPGRGTGELFF. The DNA of the CDR3 is TGCGCCAGCAGCTTCCCGGGCCGGGGGACCGGGGAGCTGTTTTTT. The full variable domain, completed using reference TRBV5-1 and TRBJ2-2, is KAGVTQTPRYLIKTRGQQVTLSCSPISGHRSVSWYQQTPGQGLQFLFEYFSETQRNKGNFPGRFSGRQFSNSRSEMNVSTLELGDSALYLCASSFPGRGTGELFFGEGSRLTVL.

The chain is built from TRBV12-3 or TRBV12-4 and TRBJ2-5; TRBD2 agrees at 9 bases. V shed 3 bases and J 5 bases; nucleotides not matched to a gene: 7. The CDR3 is 15 amino acids. The chain's CDR3 is CASSLGGGGEETQYF. For the CDR3, the DNA is TGTGCCAGCAGTTTGGGCGGGGGGGGCGAGGAGACCCAGTACTTC.

This clonotype occurred a few times. The genes are TRBV9 and TRBJ1-1, with a weak D call TRBD1 (5 bases). The V end was cut by 0 bases, the J end by 2 bases, with 11 bases between. The CDR3 consists of 15 residues. Germline values: CDR1 SGDLS, CDR2 YYNGEE. The CDR3 sequence: CASSVEGTANTEAFF. In nucleotides, the CDR3 is TGTGCCAGCAGCGTAGAAGGGACCGCTAACACTGAAGCTTTCTTT.

A remark on this clonotype: A junction end diverges from the germline sequence, so it may reflect a read error. The V call is TRBV15, the J call TRBJ2-5, with 8 bases matching TRBD1. Per the germline V gene, CDR1 is LNHNV and CDR2 is YYDKDF (reference sequence). CDR3 length: 15 amino acids. Here the CDR3 DNA reads TGTGCCACCAGCCCCCGCAGGGGGCAACAAGAGACCCAGCACTTC. It is translated as CATSPRRGQQETQHF.

The chain couples TRBV7-2 to TRBJ2-3; no reliable D call. Germline CDR1 is SGHTA and CDR2 is FQGNSA. V was clipped by 3 bases and J by 3 bases, with 10 bases between them. The CDR3 length is 14 residues. CDR3 bases: TGTGCCAGCAGCTTTCTAGTTACGACAGATACGCAGTATTTT. This translates into CASSFLVTTDTQYF.

This clonotype occurred a few times. The chain uses TRBV5-1 and TRBJ1-1; D is unclear. V gave up 0 bases and J gave up 3 bases, with 12 bases separating them. Germline-derived CDR1 and CDR2 are SGHRS and YFSETQ. This CDR3 has 15 residues. The CDR3 DNA reads TGCGCCAGCAGCTTGGGGATCGTTGTGGACACTGAAGCTTTCTTT. This sequence encodes CASSLGIVVDTEAFF. The full variable domain, rest sourced from reference TRBV5-1 and TRBJ1-1, is KAGVTQTPRYLIKTRGQQVTLSCSPISGHRSVSWYQQTPGQGLQFLFEYFSETQRNKGNFPGRFSGRQFSNSRSEMNVSTLELGDSALYLCASSLGIVVDTEAFFGQGTRLTVV.